One sample yielded the 9 T cell receptor beta chains listed below, sequenced in a study of T cell responses to AZD1222 COVID-19 vaccine. TCRdb's table, derived via immunoSEQ multiplex PCR, lists solely in-frame clones and lacks some. Altogether about 200,000 clones are present, 80% to 95% being singletons, with the ten largest covering around 1%. This sample comprised peripheral blood, obtained 28 days after the second AZD1222 dose. These receptor sequences come from an adult who received the AZD1222 COVID-19 vaccine.

This rearrangement joins TRBV5-6 to TRBJ2-7; a weak D match, TRBD2 (6 bases). The germline V gene has CDR1 SGHDT and CDR2 YYEEEE. Trimming removed 5 bases at V and 5 bases at J, with 20 bases between. The CDR3 consists of 15 residues. CDR3 DNA: TGTGCCAGCAGAGTATCGGGGGACCCTATCCACGAGCAGTACTTC. This encodes CASRVSGDPIHEQYF.

The chain employs TRBV7-2 and TRBJ2-7; D ambiguous. Trimming cost V 4 bases and J 5 bases, with 12 bases left between them. Per the germline V gene, CDR1 is SGHTA and CDR2 is FQGNSA. This CDR3 region has 13 residues. CDR3 nucleotides: TGTGCCAGCAGCTCTTACATTTGGGACGAGCAGTACTTC. Residues: CASSSYIWDEQYF. Filled out from reference TRBV7-2 and TRBJ2-7, the complete variable domain reads GAGVSQSPSNKVTEKGKDVELRCDPISGHTALYWYRQSLGQGLEFLIYFQGNSAPDKSGLPSDRFSAERTGGSVSTLTIQRTQQEDSAVYLCASSSYIWDEQYFGPGTRLTVT.

The CDR3 loop reads CASSRSTGGPYNEQFF. The DNA of the CDR3 is TGTGCCAGTAGTAGATCGACAGGGGGCCCCTACAATGAGCAGTTCTTC. J is TRBJ2-1 and V is TRBV19; 10 positions agree with TRBD1. The CDR3 covers 16 residues. Germline V gene lookup returns CDR1 LNHDA and CDR2 SQIVND (reference sequence). With V trimmed by 4 bases and J by 2 bases, 5 bases remained unmatched. The variable domain in full, completed from reference TRBV19 and TRBJ2-1, reads DGGITQSPKYLFRKEGQNVTLSCEQNLNHDAMYWYRQDPGQGLRLIYYSQIVNDFQKGDIAEGYSVSREKKESFPLTVTSAQKNPTAFYLCASSRSTGGPYNEQFFGPGTRLTVL.

The chain links TRBV10-3 to TRBJ2-5, with 7 bases aligning to TRBD2. Germline V gene sequence: CDR1 ENHRY, CDR2 SYGVKD. The V segment lost 0 bases and the J segment 5 bases; nucleotides outside the gene matches: 0. CDR3 length: 13 amino acids. CDR3 amino acids: CAISESRGETQYF. The CDR3 DNA reads TGTGCCATCAGTGAGTCGCGGGGGGAGACCCAGTACTTC.

The J gene is TRBJ1-1, the V gene TRBV5-1, with D unresolved. Germline-derived CDR1 and CDR2 are SGHRS and YFSETQ. The CDR3 extends over 14 amino acids. The ends were cut back, 0 bases at V and 4 bases at J, with 10 bases in the middle. CDR3 DNA sequence: TGCGCCAGCAGCTTGGGGTCGTCAGGCACTGAAGCTTTCTTT. Amino acids: CASSLGSSGTEAFF.

The gene calls are TRBV5-5 and TRBJ1-1, with D uncertain. Germline CDR1 reads SGHKS; CDR2 reads YYEKEE (reference sequence). Trimming shortened V by 0 bases and J by 0 bases, and 15 bases separated the two germline ends. The CDR3 is made up of 17 amino acids. CDR3 bases: TGTGCCAGCAGCTTGGGTTCCGGGTTCTTGATGAACACTGAAGCTTTCTTT. This translates into CASSLGSGFLMNTEAFF.

The chain carries TRBV7-6 and TRBJ1-2, with TRBD1 matching 8 bases. Germline CDR1 SGHVS, CDR2 FNYEAQ. Trimming cost V 1 base and J 8 bases; bases outside gene matches: 6. The length of the CDR3 is 14 residues. CDR3 nucleotide sequence: TGTGCCAGCAGCTTAGAAACGACAGGGGAAGGCTACACCTTC. It encodes CASSLETTGEGYTF.

The rearrangement joins TRBV2 to TRBJ1-2, with D possibly TRBD1 on 5 matching bases. Germline V lookup: CDR1 SNHLY, CDR2 FYNNEI. This CDR3 contains 11 residues. V was cut by 5 bases and J by 6 bases, with 7 bases left in between. In nucleotides, the CDR3 is TGTGCCAGCAGTCAGGGTCATGGCTACACCTTC. This sequence encodes CASSQGHGYTF.

Only one count was recorded for this clone. The gene calls are TRBV13 and TRBJ2-1; possibly TRBD2 for D (6 bases). This CDR3 has 16 residues. V lost 0 bases to trimming and J lost 3 bases, with 12 bases between them. Germline CDR1 and CDR2: PRHDT and FYEKMQ (reference sequence). The CDR3 DNA follows: TGTGCCAGCAGCTTAGGCCGGGGGACCATCTACAATGAGCAGTTCTTC. It specifies CASSLGRGTIYNEQFF.